This T cell receptor (beta chain) was documented in a study of blood T cell repertoires in COVID-19. This CDR3 comprises 13 residues. V shed 5 bases, J shed 7 bases, and the junction held 6 bases outside the gene matches. CDR1 is MNHEY, CDR2 SMNVEV, per germline (reference sequence). Clones were read by immunoSEQ multiplex PCR, and TCRdb kept only the in-frame ones, dropping some. The data show around 150,000 clones, about 88% seen once. The chain combines TRBV27 with TRBJ2-7, with TRBD2 identical over 9 bases. This TCR was recovered from a woman aged 80 or older with acute or convalescent COVID-19. The sequenced material came from peripheral blood. The CDR3 region is CASSTLAGREQYF. CDR3 DNA: TGTGCCAGCAGTACCCTAGCGGGGCGGGAGCAGTACTTC.